This note documents a single TCR beta chain sequence. Positively selected for CCR7, the CD45RO-negative cells used as naive CD8 cells excluded terminally differentiated effector memory CD45RA+ cells. The entry originates in a study of shared clonotypes between healthy human individuals. The CDR3 consists of 13 residues. In germline, CDR1 is PRHDT, CDR2 FYEKMQ (reference sequence). The V and J ends lost 5 bases and 3 bases respectively, with 11 bases between them. Sequenced by immunoSEQ multiplex PCR; TCRdb stores in-frame clones only, minus some. The sample holds about 2 million clones, about 95% seen once.

V gene TRBV13 combines with J gene TRBJ2-7; TRBD1 is a possible D gene (5 bases). The sample consisted of naive CD8+ T cells sorted from blood. The clonotype originates from a man aged 18 to 35 in good health. The CDR3 loop reads CASSPPRVYEQYF. For the CDR3, the DNA is TGTGCCAGCAGCCCGCCCAGGGTCTACGAGCAGTACTTC.